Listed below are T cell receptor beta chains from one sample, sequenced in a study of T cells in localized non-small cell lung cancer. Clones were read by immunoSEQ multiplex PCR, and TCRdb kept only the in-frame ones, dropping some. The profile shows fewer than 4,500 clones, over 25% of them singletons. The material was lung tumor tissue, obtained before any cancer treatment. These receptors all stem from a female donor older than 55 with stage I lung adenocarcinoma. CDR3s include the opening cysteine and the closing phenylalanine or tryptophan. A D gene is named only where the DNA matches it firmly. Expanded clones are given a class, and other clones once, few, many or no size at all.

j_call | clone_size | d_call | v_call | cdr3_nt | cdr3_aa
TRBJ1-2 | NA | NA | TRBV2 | TGTGCCAGCAGTGATCAAGGTCAGGGGAACGGCTACACCTTC | CASSDQGQGNGYTF
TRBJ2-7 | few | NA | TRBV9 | TGTGCCAGCAGCGTAGGGGAACTTGGTTACGAGCAGTACTTC | CASSVGELGYEQYF
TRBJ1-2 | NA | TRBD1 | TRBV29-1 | TGCAGCGTTGAAAGGACAGGGCGCGGTGGCTACACCTTC | CSVERTGRGGYTF
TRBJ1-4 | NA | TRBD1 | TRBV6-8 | TGTGCCAGCAGTCCCGTCCCGGGACAGGGAAAACTGTTTTTT | CASSPVPGQGKLFF
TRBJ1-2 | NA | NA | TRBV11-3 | TGTGCCAGCAGCTTGCCCAGGGGAGAAGTAGATGGCTACACCTTC | CASSLPRGEVDGYTF
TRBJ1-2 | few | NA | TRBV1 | TGCGCCAGCAGCCAAGGGGTAGGGGCACAGGCGAACTATGGCTACACCTTC | CASSQGVGAQANYGYTF
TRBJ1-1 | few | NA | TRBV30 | TGTGCCTGCGCGTGGAGCGCCTTGCCCCTGACTGAAGCTTTCTTT | CACAWSALPLTEAFF
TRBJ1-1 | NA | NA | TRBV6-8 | TGTGCCATCAGTCAGGACGTTATGAACACTGAAGCTTTCTTT | CAISQDVMNTEAFF
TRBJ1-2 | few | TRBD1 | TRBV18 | TGTGCCAGCTCACCCGGGACAGGGGTTATTAACTATGGCTACACCTTC | CASSPGTGVINYGYTF
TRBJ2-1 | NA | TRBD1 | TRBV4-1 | TGCGCCAGCAGCCCCGGGACAGTATCCGACAATGAGCAGTTCTTC | CASSPGTVSDNEQFF
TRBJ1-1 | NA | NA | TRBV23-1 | TGCGCCAGCAGCTTAGGACAGACAGCCGAAGCTTTCTTT | CASSLGQTAEAFF
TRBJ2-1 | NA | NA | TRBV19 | TGTGCCAGTAGTATCCGTGGGGAGGCAGGGGTCGATAAGGTCTACAATGAGCAGTTCTTC | CASSIRGEAGVDKVYNEQFF
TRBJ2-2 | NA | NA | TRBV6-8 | TGTGCCAGCAGTTTGACAGGCGGGGAGCTGTTTTTT | CASSLTGGELFF
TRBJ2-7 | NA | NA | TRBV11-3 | TGTGCCAGCAGCTTGGCGGGGTCAACCTACGAGCAGTACTTC | CASSLAGSTYEQYF